Listed here are 15 T cell receptor beta chains from one sample, sequenced in a study of shared clonotypes between healthy human individuals. Data came from immunoSEQ multiplex PCR; TCRdb stores just in-frame clones and leaves some out. The table records approximately 2,200,000 clones, about 92% of them present only once. The naive CD8 population came from CD45RO-negative cells selected for CCR7, without terminally differentiated effector memory CD45RA+ cells. Input material: naive CD8+ T cells from PBMCs. The receptors here all came from a man aged 18 to 29 in good health. Some clones in this sample may be carry-over from other donors' samples.

The rearrangement uses TRBV6-5 and TRBJ2-7; D may be TRBD1 or TRBD2 (6 bases each). The CDR3 extends over 16 amino acids. Trimming cost V 2 bases and J 3 bases, with 17 bases left between them. The V gene's germline CDR1 is MNHEY and CDR2 SVGAGI. CDR3 DNA sequence: TGTGCCAGCAGTTACGGCCCACCAGGGGAGGTCTACGAGCAGTACTTC. As protein: CASSYGPPGEVYEQYF.

The chain carries TRBV7-8 and TRBJ1-1, with D possibly matching TRBD1 (5 bases). Germline V CDR1 and CDR2: SGHVS, FQNEAQ. Trimming removed 4 bases at V and 2 bases at J, with 11 bases between. CDR3 length: 14 residues. The CDR3 reads CASSSRDFNTEAFF. The CDR3 nucleotides are TGTGCCAGCAGCTCCAGGGATTTTAACACTGAAGCTTTCTTT.

V and J are TRBV11-2 and TRBJ2-5; D unclear. Germline loops: CDR1 SGHAT, CDR2 FQNNGV. V was pared by 1 base and J by 5 bases, with 5 bases between. The CDR3 has 12 residues. This CDR3 reads CASSLAVETQYF. As DNA, the CDR3 is TGTGCCAGCAGCTTAGCGGTTGAGACCCAGTACTTC. The full variable domain, with the rest looked up from reference TRBV11-2 and TRBJ2-5, is EAGVAQSPRYKIIEKRQSVAFWCNPISGHATLYWYQQILGQGPKLLIQFQNNGVVDDSQLPKDRFSAERLKGVDSTLKIQPAKLEDSAVYLCASSLAVETQYFGPGTRLLVL.

The chain employs TRBV6-5 and TRBJ1-5; 9 nucleotides align to TRBD1. V lost 6 bases to trimming and J lost 7 bases; unmatched junction nucleotides: 10. The CDR3 is 15 amino acids. From germline, CDR1 is MNHEY and CDR2 SVGAGI. The CDR3 coding sequence is TGTGCCAGCAGCCCCGGACAGGGGTTCCGGCAGCCCCAGCATTTT. Translation: CASSPGQGFRQPQHF.

CDR3 coding DNA: TGTGCCACCAGCAGAGATCGGGCAGGGTCCTACGAGCAGTACTTC. Protein: CATSRDRAGSYEQYF. V is TRBV15 and J is TRBJ2-7, with TRBD1 as a possible D gene (5 bases). This CDR3 has 15 amino acids. Per germline, CDR1 LNHNV and CDR2 YYDKDF (reference sequence). Trimming removed 0 bases at V and 1 base at J, with 10 bases between.

The J gene is TRBJ2-1, the V gene TRBV13, with 13 nucleotides matching TRBD2. The germline V gene has CDR1 PRHDT and CDR2 FYEKMQ (reference sequence). The junction had 7 bases not matched to a gene; V was cut back by 4 bases and J by 4 bases. The CDR3 sequence is 17 residues long. The chain's CDR3 is CASSSTGTSGDYNEQFF. In DNA form, the CDR3 reads TGTGCCAGCAGCTCGACGGGGACTAGCGGGGATTACAATGAGCAGTTCTTC. Combining the CDR3 with reference TRBV13 and TRBJ2-1 gives the whole variable domain AAGVIQSPRHLIKEKRETATLKCYPIPRHDTVYWYQQGPGQDPQFLISFYEKMQSDKGSIPDRFSAQQFSDYHSELNMSSLELGDSALYFCASSSTGTSGDYNEQFFGPGTRLTVL.

CDR3 loop: CASSLTPGANYEQYF. The CDR3 nucleotides read TGCGCCAGCAGCTTGACCCCAGGGGCCAACTACGAGCAGTACTTC. The chain is built from TRBV5-1 and TRBJ2-7; a possible D gene is TRBD1 (6 bases). Trimming stripped 1 base from V and 3 bases from J, with 14 bases between. The V gene's germline CDR1 is SGHRS and CDR2 YFSETQ. This CDR3 contains 15 residues.

The rearrangement links TRBV15 to TRBJ1-6; D unresolved. Looked up from germline, CDR1 is LNHNV and CDR2 is YYDKDF (reference sequence). The length of the CDR3 is 12 residues. The V end was cut by 11 bases, the J end by 11 bases, with 16 bases between. The CDR3 spells CAASPRGAPLHF. The CDR3 nucleotides are TGTGCCGCGAGCCCACGCGGGGCACCCCTCCACTTT. Full variable domain (outside the CDR3, taken from reference TRBV15 and TRBJ1-6): DAMVIQNPRYQVTQFGKPVTLSCSQTLNHNVMYWYQQKSSQAPKLLFHYYDKDFNNEADTPDNFQSRRPNTSFCFLDIRSPGLGDTAMYLCAASPRGAPLHFGNGTRLTVT.

The chain links TRBV27 to TRBJ2-7; the D gene could be TRBD1 or TRBD2 (6 bases each). Trimming removed 0 bases at V and 7 bases at J, with 16 bases between. The V gene's germline CDR1 is MNHEY and CDR2 SMNVEV (reference sequence). The CDR3 consists of 15 residues. Here the CDR3 reads CASSLSLAGQGEQYF. The CDR3, as DNA: TGTGCCAGCAGTTTATCCTTGGCGGGGCAGGGGGAGCAGTACTTC.

The J gene is TRBJ2-7, the V gene TRBV29-1; D not certain. The CDR3 runs to 12 residues. The V gene's germline CDR1 is SQVTM and CDR2 ANQGSEA. V was clipped by 1 base and J by 6 bases, with 10 bases between them. CDR3 sequence: CSVEVPGGEQYF. CDR3 in DNA: TGCAGCGTTGAAGTCCCTGGCGGCGAGCAGTACTTC.

This rearrangement joins TRBV7-9 to TRBJ1-1, with TRBD1 matching over 10 bases. The germline gives CDR1 SEHNR, CDR2 FQNEAQ (reference sequence). The length of the CDR3 is 15 residues. The junction had 3 bases not matched to a gene; V was cut back by 5 bases and J by 0 bases. CDR3 nucleotides: TGTGCCAGCAGCGGACAGGGGGTTCTGAACACTGAAGCTTTCTTT. It is translated as CASSGQGVLNTEAFF.

Of note for this clone: The sample holds other DNA sequences that translate to the same CDR3. CDR3: CASSPRQGASYEQYF. As DNA, the CDR3 is TGTGCCAGCAGTCCACGACAGGGTGCTTCCTACGAGCAGTACTTC. This sequence joins TRBV27 and TRBJ2-7; 7 bases align to TRBD1. The CDR3 runs 15 residues. The junction had 8 bases not matched to a gene; V was cut back by 5 bases and J by 1 base. Germline V CDR1 and CDR2: MNHEY, SMNVEV (reference sequence).

The V call is TRBV27, the J call TRBJ2-3, with D tentatively TRBD2 (7 bases). CDR3 size: 15 residues. With 6 bases removed from V and 0 bases from J, the gap between germline ends came to 13 bases. Germline V gene sequence: CDR1 MNHEY, CDR2 SMNVEV (reference sequence). Here the CDR3 reads CASRRGGPSTDTQYF. CDR3 in DNA: TGTGCCAGCAGAAGGGGGGGCCCTAGCACAGATACGCAGTATTTT.

The chain combines TRBV5-5 with TRBJ2-5; D not certain. Germline V gives CDR1 SGHKS, CDR2 YYEKEE (reference sequence). The CDR3 loop spans 14 amino acids. The V gene lost 1 base and the J gene lost 1 base, with 8 bases spanning the gap. This chain's CDR3 is CASSLTALQETQYF. In DNA form, the CDR3 reads TGTGCCAGCAGCTTGACAGCTCTCCAAGAGACCCAGTACTTC.

As for this clone: Distinct nucleotide sequences in the sample also encode this CDR3. The chain is built from TRBV11-2 and TRBJ2-7, with D unresolved. Germline V gene lookup returns CDR1 SGHAT and CDR2 FQNNGV. V was cut by 2 bases and J by 6 bases, with 5 bases left in between. The CDR3 covers 11 residues. The CDR3 nucleotides are TGTGCCAGCAGCTTACCGGGCGAGCAGTACTTC. As protein: CASSLPGEQYF. The full variable domain, in which reference TRBV11-2 and TRBJ2-7 provide the parts outside the CDR3, is EAGVAQSPRYKIIEKRQSVAFWCNPISGHATLYWYQQILGQGPKLLIQFQNNGVVDDSQLPKDRFSAERLKGVDSTLKIQPAKLEDSAVYLCASSLPGEQYFGPGTRLTVT.